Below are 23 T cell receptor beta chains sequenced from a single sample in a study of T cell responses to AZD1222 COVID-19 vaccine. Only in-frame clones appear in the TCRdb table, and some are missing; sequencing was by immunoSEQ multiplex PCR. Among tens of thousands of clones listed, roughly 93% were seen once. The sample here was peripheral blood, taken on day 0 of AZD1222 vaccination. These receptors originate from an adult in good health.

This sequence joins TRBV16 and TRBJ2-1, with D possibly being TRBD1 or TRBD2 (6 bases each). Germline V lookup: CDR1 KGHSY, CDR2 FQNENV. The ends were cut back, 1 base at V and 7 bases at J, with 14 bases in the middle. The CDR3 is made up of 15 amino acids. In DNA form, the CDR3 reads TGTGCCAGCAGCCAATGGGGGGCAGGGGAAAATGAGCAGTTCTTC. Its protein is CASSQWGAGENEQFF.

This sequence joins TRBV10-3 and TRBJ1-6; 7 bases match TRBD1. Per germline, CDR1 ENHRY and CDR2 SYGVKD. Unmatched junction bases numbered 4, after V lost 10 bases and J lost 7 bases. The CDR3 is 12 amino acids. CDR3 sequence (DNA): TGTGCCACCGGACAGGAAAATTCACCCCTCCACTTT. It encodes CATGQENSPLHF.

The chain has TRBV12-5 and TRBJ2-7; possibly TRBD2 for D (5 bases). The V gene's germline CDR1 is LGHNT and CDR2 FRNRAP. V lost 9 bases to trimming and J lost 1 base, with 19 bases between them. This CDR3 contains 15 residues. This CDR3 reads CASSAAALPSYEQYF. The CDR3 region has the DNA TGTGCTAGCAGCGCAGCGGCCCTTCCTTCCTACGAGCAGTACTTC. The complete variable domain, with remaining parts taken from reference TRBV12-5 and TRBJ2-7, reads DARVTQTPRHKVTEMGQEVTMRCQPILGHNTVFWYRQTMMQGLELLAYFRNRAPLDDSGMPKDRFSAEMPDATLATLKIQPSEPRDSAVYFCASSAAALPSYEQYFGPGTRLTVT.

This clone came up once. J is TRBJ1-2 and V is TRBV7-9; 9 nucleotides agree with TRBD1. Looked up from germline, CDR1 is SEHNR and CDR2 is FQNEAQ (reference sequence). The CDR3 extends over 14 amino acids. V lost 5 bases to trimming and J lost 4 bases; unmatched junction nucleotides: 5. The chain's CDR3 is CASSQTQGAYGYTF. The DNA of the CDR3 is TGTGCCAGCAGCCAGACACAGGGGGCCTATGGCTACACCTTC. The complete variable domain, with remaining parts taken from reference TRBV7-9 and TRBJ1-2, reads DTGVSQNPRHKITKRGQNVTFRCDPISEHNRLYWYRQTLGQGPEFLTYFQNEAQLEKSRLLSDRFSAERPKGSFSTLEIQRTEQGDSAMYLCASSQTQGAYGYTFGSGTRLTVV.

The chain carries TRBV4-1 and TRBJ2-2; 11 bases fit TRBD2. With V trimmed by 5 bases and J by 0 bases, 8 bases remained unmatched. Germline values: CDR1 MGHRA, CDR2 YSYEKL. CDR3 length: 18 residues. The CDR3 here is CASSARLAGLTNTGELFF. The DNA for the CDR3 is TGCGCCAGCAGCGCCCGACTAGCGGGGTTAACGAACACCGGGGAGCTGTTTTTT.

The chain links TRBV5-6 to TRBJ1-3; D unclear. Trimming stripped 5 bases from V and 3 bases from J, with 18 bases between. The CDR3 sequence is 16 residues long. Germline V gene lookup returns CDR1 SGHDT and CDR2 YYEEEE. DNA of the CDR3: TGTGCCAGCAGTTCCGGGTCTTGGGAATTTGGAAACACCATATATTTT. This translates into CASSSGSWEFGNTIYF.

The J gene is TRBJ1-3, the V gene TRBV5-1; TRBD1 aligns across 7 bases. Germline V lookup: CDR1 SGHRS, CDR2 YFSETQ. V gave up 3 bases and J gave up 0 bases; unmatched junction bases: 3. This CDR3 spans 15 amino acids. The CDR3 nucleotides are TGCGCCAGCAGCTCGGGACAGATCTCTGGAAACACCATATATTTT. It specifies CASSSGQISGNTIYF.

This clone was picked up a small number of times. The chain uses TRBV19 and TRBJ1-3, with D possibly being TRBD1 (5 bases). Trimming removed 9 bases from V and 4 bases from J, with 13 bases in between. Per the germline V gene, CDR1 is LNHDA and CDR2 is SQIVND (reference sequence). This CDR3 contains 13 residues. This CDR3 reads CASSGAQGNTIYF. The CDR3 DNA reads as TGTGCCAGCTCCGGGGCGCAAGGAAACACCATATATTTT.

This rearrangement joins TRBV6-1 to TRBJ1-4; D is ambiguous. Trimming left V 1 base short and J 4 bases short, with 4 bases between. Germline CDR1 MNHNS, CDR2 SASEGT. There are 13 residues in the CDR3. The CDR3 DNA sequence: TGTGCCAGCAGTGAAGGATATAATGAAAAACTGTTTTTT. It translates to CASSEGYNEKLFF.

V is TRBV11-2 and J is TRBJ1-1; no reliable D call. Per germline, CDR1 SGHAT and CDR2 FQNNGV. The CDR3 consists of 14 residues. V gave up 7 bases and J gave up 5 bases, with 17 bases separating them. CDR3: CASTPRGGGTEAFF. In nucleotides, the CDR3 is TGTGCCAGCACCCCTCGGGGTGGAGGGACTGAAGCTTTCTTT.

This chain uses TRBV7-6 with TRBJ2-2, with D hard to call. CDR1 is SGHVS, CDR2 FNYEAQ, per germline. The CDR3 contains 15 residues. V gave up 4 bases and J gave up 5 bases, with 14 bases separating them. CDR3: CASSYTGSRTGELFF. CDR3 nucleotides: TGTGCCAGCAGCTATACGGGCAGTAGAACCGGGGAGCTGTTTTTT.

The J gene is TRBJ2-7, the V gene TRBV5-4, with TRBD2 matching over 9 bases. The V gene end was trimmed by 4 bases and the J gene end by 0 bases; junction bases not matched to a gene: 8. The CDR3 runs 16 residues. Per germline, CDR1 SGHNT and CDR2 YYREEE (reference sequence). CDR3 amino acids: CASSPNLGLASYEQYF. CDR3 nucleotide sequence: TGTGCCAGCAGCCCTAATCTGGGACTAGCCTCCTACGAGCAGTACTTC.

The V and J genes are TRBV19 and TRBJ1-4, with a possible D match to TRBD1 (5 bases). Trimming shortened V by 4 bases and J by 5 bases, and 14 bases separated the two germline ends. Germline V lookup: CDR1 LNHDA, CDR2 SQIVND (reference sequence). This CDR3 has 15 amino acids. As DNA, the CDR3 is TGTGCCAGTAGTAGCCGGGACGGCGGAAATGAAAAACTGTTTTTT. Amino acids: CASSSRDGGNEKLFF.

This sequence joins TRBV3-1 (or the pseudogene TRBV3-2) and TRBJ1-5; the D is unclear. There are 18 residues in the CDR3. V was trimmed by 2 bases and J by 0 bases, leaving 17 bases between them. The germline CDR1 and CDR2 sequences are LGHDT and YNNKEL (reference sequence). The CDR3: CASSQKRVLHDSNQPQHF. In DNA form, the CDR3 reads TGTGCCAGCAGCCAAAAAAGGGTCCTACACGATAGCAATCAGCCCCAGCATTTT.

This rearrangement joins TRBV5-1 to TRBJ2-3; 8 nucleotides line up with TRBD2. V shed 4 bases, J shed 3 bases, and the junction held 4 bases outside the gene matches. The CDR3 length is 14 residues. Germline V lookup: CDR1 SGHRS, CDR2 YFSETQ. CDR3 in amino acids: CASSLGLVTDTQYF. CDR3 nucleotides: TGCGCCAGCAGCCTGGGACTAGTAACAGATACGCAGTATTTT.

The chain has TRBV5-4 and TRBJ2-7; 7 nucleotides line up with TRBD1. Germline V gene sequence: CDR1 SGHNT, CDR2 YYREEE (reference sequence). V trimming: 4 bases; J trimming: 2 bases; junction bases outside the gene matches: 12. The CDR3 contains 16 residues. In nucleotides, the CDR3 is TGTGCCAGCAGCCAAACAATAAGGGACAGCGCCTACGAGCAGTACTTC. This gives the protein CASSQTIRDSAYEQYF.

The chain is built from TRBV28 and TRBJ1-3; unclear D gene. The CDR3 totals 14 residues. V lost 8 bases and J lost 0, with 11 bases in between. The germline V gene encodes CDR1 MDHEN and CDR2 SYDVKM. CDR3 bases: TGTGCCAGCTTGACAATTAACTCTGGAAACACCATATATTTT. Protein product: CASLTINSGNTIYF.

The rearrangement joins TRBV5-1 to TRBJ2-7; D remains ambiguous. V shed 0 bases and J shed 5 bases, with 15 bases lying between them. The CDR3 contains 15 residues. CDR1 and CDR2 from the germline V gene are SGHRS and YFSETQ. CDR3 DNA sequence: TGCGCCAGCAGCTTGGAACCCCAGACCTGGGACGAGCAGTACTTC. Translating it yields CASSLEPQTWDEQYF.

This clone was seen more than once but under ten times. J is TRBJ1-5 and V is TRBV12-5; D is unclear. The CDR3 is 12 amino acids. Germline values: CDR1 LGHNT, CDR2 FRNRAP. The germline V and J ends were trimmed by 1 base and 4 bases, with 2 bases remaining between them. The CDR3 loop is CASGLDNQPQHF. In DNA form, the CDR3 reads TGTGCTAGTGGTTTGGATAATCAGCCCCAGCATTTT.

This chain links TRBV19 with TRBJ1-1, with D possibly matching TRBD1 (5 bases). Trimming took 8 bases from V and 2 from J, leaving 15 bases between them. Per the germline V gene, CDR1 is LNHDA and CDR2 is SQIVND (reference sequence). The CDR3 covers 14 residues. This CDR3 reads CASSTWGVNTEAFF. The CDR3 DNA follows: TGTGCCAGTTCAACCTGGGGGGTTAACACTGAAGCTTTCTTT.

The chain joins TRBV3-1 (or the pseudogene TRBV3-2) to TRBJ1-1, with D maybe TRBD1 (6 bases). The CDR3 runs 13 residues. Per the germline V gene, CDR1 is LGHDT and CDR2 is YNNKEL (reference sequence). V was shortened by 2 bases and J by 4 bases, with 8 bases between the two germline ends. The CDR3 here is CASSQMTGTEAFF. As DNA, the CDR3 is TGTGCCAGCAGCCAAATGACAGGCACTGAAGCTTTCTTT.

CDR3: CASSLSSLNTEAFF. Written as DNA, the CDR3 is TGTGCCAGCAGCTTATCTTCGTTGAACACTGAAGCTTTCTTT. V is TRBV7-8 and J is TRBJ1-1; D remains unclear. Germline CDR1 and CDR2: SGHVS and FQNEAQ. V dropped 2 bases and J dropped 0 bases, with 7 bases sitting between them. This CDR3 has 14 residues.

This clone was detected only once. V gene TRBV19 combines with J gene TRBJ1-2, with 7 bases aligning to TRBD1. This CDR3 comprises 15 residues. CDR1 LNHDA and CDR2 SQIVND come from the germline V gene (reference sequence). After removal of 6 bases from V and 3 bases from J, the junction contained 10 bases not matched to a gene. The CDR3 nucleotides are TGTGCCAGTAGCCGGCAGGAGGGGACAGACTATGGCTACACCTTC. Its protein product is CASSRQEGTDYGYTF.